This entry lists 24 T cell receptor beta chains sequenced from one sample in a study of tumor and adjacent non-tumor tissue in lung cancer. No cell sorting was done before RNA was extracted from the tissue. A modified ARM-PCR protocol with three rounds of nested PCR amplified TCRbeta. In TCRdb, the multiplex PCR reads were re-called with MiXCR into one record per CDR3 protein. Of 200,000 to 250,000 distinct CDR3 sequences detected, 60% to 85% appear once; the ten largest clones hold under 30%. Material: lung tumor tissue. The receptors were sampled from a man aged 55-75 years with non-small cell lung cancer.

V and J are TRBV12-3 or TRBV12-4 and TRBJ1-5; weak D call: TRBD1 (5 bases). Trimming pared 2 bases from V and 2 bases from J, leaving 10 bases between. CDR3 length: 15 residues. The CDR3 bases are TGTGCCAGCAGTTTAATGCAAGGGGGCAATCAGCCCCAGCATTTT. Translated, it gives CASSLMQGGNQPQHF.

For the CDR3, the DNA is TGTGCCTGGAGTGTACGGGGGAAAGAAAAACTGTTTTTT. It specifies CAWSVRGKEKLFF. The V and J genes are TRBV30 and TRBJ1-4, with D perhaps TRBD1 (5 bases). This CDR3 spans 13 amino acids. Germline V gene sequence: CDR1 GTSNPN, CDR2 SVGIG (reference sequence). The V end was cut by 0 bases, the J end by 8 bases, with 10 bases between.

In regard to this clonotype: This may be a read error: a much more frequent sequence differs by one nucleotide. This chain connects TRBV20-1 to TRBJ2-4; 12 bases fit TRBD2. The germline V gene encodes CDR1 DFQATT and CDR2 SNEGSKA (reference sequence). CDR3 length equals 15 residues. For the CDR3, the DNA is TGCGGTGCGCTCACTAGCGGGAGGGCCAAAAACATTCAGTACTTC. Encoded protein: CGALTSGRAKNIQYF.

Worth noting for this clonotype: A much larger clone is a single base away; this may be a read error. The chain recombines TRBV20-1 with TRBJ2-2; D uncertain. CDR3 length: 14 residues. The germline V gene has CDR1 DFQATT and CDR2 SNEGSKA (reference sequence). In DNA, the CDR3 is TGCAGAGCTTCCCAGGAAAAGAACACCGGGGAGCTGTTTTTT. Translated: CRASQEKNTGELFF.

A word on this clonotype: Its ends do not fully match the called genes, so a read error is possible. This chain uses TRBV12-3 or TRBV12-4 with TRBJ2-1; D unclear. The CDR3 runs 14 residues. CDR3 DNA: TGTGTCAGCAGATGGATGAGCTCCTACAATGAGCAGTTCTTC. Protein sequence: CVSRWMSSYNEQFF.

Note on this clonotype: This CDR3 fails to terminate in the conserved phenylalanine or tryptophan, so it likely reflects a read error. V and J are TRBV11-3 and TRBJ2-1; D is unclear. From germline, CDR1 is SGHNT and CDR2 YENEEA. The CDR3 consists of 15 residues. As DNA, the CDR3 is TGTGTCAGCAGCCCCCGCATTTTCGGGTACAATGAGCAGTTCTTA. As protein: CVSSPRIFGYNEQFL.

About this clonotype: A much larger clone differs by one base, so this may be a read error. The chain joins TRBV28 to TRBJ2-1; 9 bases map to TRBD2. The CDR3 is 17 amino acids. Germline CDR1 reads MDHEN; CDR2 reads SYDVKM. This chain's CDR3 is CASSLGGETSGHNGQFF. The CDR3 DNA sequence: TGTGCCAGCAGTTTAGGGGGGGAGACTAGCGGCCACAATGGGCAGTTCTTC.

In this sample, this clonotype turned up a few times. This chain uses TRBV6-5 with TRBJ2-1; 8 nucleotides agree with TRBD1. The V and J ends lost 4 bases and 6 bases, in that order; junction bases with no gene match: 5. The length of the CDR3 is 14 residues. From germline, CDR1 is MNHEY and CDR2 SVGAGI. The CDR3 nucleotides read TGTGCCAGCAGTTTCCAGACAGGGGCCAATGAGCAGTTCTTC. This sequence encodes CASSFQTGANEQFF.

This clonotype was found once. Compared with germline, one end of the junction differs, possibly owing to a read error. The chain combines TRBV11-3 with TRBJ2-2, with 11 bases matching TRBD2. The CDR3 runs to 18 residues. In germline, CDR1 is SGHNT, CDR2 YENEEA. This CDR3 is CASSLGIAGGPDTGELFF. The CDR3 DNA is TGTGCCAGCAGCTTAGGAATAGCGGGAGGGCCTGACACAGGGGAGCTGTTTTTT.

On this clonotype: The junction differs from germline at one of its ends, possibly a read error. J is TRBJ2-2 and V is TRBV20-1; 12 bases agree with TRBD2. The CDR3 is 19 residues long. Germline loops: CDR1 DFQATT, CDR2 SNEGSKA (reference sequence). CDR3: CSAHHPGSSGRAVSGGLFF. The CDR3 DNA follows: TGCAGTGCTCATCACCCCGGGTCTAGCGGGAGGGCCGTGTCCGGGGGGCTGTTTTTT.

A note on this clonotype: Compared with germline, one end of the junction differs, possibly owing to a read error. This rearrangement joins TRBV30 to TRBJ1-1; D not certain. This CDR3 comprises 11 residues. Germline values: CDR1 GTSNPN, CDR2 SVGIG (reference sequence). The CDR3 sequence: CVWTTGISAFF. The CDR3 nucleotides read TGTGTCTGGACCACTGGTATCTCGGCTTTCTTT. Looking up the rest from reference TRBV30 and TRBJ1-1 gives the full variable domain: SQTIHQWPATLVQPVGSPLSLECTVEGTSNPNLYWYRQAAGRGLQLLFYSVGIGQISSEVPQNLSASRPQDRQFILSSKKLLLSDSGFYLCVWTTGISAFFGQGTRLTVV.

This clonotype has just a few counts. The V gene is TRBV24-1, the J gene TRBJ2-2, with D possibly being TRBD1 (6 bases). CDR3 length equals 15 residues. V shed 3 bases and J shed 4 bases, with 11 bases lying between them. CDR1 is KGHDR, CDR2 SFDVKD, per germline. The CDR3 region has the DNA TGTGCCACCAGTGATCCCGGGACACCCACCGGGGAGCTGTTTTTT. It codes for CATSDPGTPTGELFF.

The genes are TRBV30 and TRBJ2-3; tentative D call: TRBD2 (5 bases). V gave up 0 bases and J gave up 8 bases, with 15 bases separating them. Germline values: CDR1 GTSNPN, CDR2 SVGIG (reference sequence). This CDR3 is 14 amino acids long. The CDR3 region has the DNA TGTGCCTGGAGTGTGAGTTCAGGACTCGTTACGCAGTATTTT. Its translation: CAWSVSSGLVTQYF.

About this clonotype itself: Just one base apart from a much larger clone, this may be a read error. The chain couples TRBV5-1 to TRBJ2-3; 9 positions match TRBD1. Per the germline V gene, CDR1 is SGHRS and CDR2 is YFSETQ. The CDR3 extends over 16 amino acids. This chain's CDR3 is CAISRGTGLSGRTQYF. The DNA of the CDR3 is TGCGCCATCAGCAGGGGGACAGGGTTGTCGGGACGTACGCAGTATTTT.

This clonotype was observed many times. The chain is built from TRBV20-1 and TRBJ1-5; 7 bases map to TRBD1. With 8 bases clipped from V and 7 bases from J, the junction kept 8 bases outside the gene matches. This CDR3 spans 12 amino acids. The V gene's germline CDR1 is DFQATT and CDR2 SNEGSKA (reference sequence). For the CDR3, the DNA is TGCAGTTCACAAACAGGGGACCAGCCCCAGCATTTT. This codes for CSSQTGDQPQHF.

The J gene is TRBJ2-5, the V gene TRBV5-1, with D hard to call. V dropped 0 bases and J dropped 0 bases, with 6 bases sitting between them. Germline V CDR1 and CDR2: SGHRS, YFSETQ. The CDR3 is made up of 14 amino acids. The CDR3 sequence is CASSLDGNQETQYF. CDR3 bases: TGCGCCAGCAGCTTGGATGGAAACCAAGAGACCCAGTACTTC. Together with reference TRBV5-1 and TRBJ2-5, the CDR3 gives the full variable domain: KAGVTQTPRYLIKTRGQQVTLSCSPISGHRSVSWYQQTPGQGLQFLFEYFSETQRNKGNFPGRFSGRQFSNSRSEMNVSTLELGDSALYLCASSLDGNQETQYFGPGTRLLVL.

As DNA, the CDR3 is TGTGCCAGCAGTAAACAGACTAGTCTTAGCCACATTCAGTACTTC. It is translated as CASSKQTSLSHIQYF. J is TRBJ2-4 and V is TRBV6-2 or TRBV6-3; weak D call: TRBD2 (6 bases). The V gene's germline CDR1 is MNHEY and CDR2 SVGEGT. Trimming removed 5 bases from V and 8 bases from J, with 19 bases in between. The CDR3 runs 15 residues.

Concerning this clonotype: The junction departs from the called germline gene at one end, perhaps through a read error. The chain carries TRBV20-1 and TRBJ2-7; 8 bases agree with TRBD1. CDR3 size: 16 residues. Germline V gives CDR1 DFQATT, CDR2 SNEGSKA (reference sequence). The CDR3 DNA sequence: TGCAGCGCTAGACCGAAAGGACAGGGTTTTTCCTCCGAGCAGTGCTTC. Translation: CSARPKGQGFSSEQCF.

The genes are TRBV6-2 or TRBV6-3 and TRBJ2-5; the match to TRBD1 covers 7 bases. The CDR3 is 14 residues long. Germline-derived CDR1 and CDR2 are MNHEY and SVGEGT. V dropped 7 bases and J dropped 4; count of bases not matched to a gene: 9. This chain's CDR3 is CASNLRGRRETQYF. The DNA of the CDR3 is TGTGCCAGCAATCTGAGGGGGCGGCGAGAGACCCAGTACTTC.

Remarks on this clonotype: A read error is likely, as this CDR3 ends without the conserved phenylalanine or tryptophan. The chain employs TRBV11-3 and TRBJ2-3; D gene unclear. The CDR3 has 15 residues. Germline V gives CDR1 SGHNT, CDR2 YENEEA. This CDR3 reads CASSLDPWVTDAQYV. The CDR3 nucleotides are TGTGCCAGCAGCTTAGATCCCTGGGTCACAGATGCGCAGTATGTT.

At least ten counts were recorded for this clonotype. V gene TRBV6-5 combines with J gene TRBJ2-3; D tentatively fits TRBD1 or TRBD2 (5 bases each). Trimming took off 5 bases at V and 2 bases at J, with 11 bases between the two ends. This CDR3 is built from 14 residues. Germline V CDR1 and CDR2: MNHEY, SVGAGI. Written as DNA, the CDR3 is TGTGCCAGCAGTCCAGGGACCGTCACAGATACGCAGTATTTT. This sequence encodes CASSPGTVTDTQYF.

Notes on this clonotype: It is likely a read error, because the conserved phenylalanine at the end of the CDR3 is missing. This chain connects TRBV6-1 to TRBJ1-5; TRBD1 matches at 8 bases. Germline V gene lookup returns CDR1 MNHNS and CDR2 SASEGT. After removal of 9 bases from V and 4 bases from J, the junction contained 11 bases not matched to a gene. The CDR3 is 15 residues long. CDR3 nucleotide sequence: TGTGCCAGTGGTTCGGACAGGGTAGGGAATCAGCCCCAGCATACT. Translating it yields CASGSDRVGNQPQHT.

This chain uses TRBV5-1 with TRBJ2-7; a possible D gene is TRBD1 (6 bases). Trimming shortened V by 0 bases and J by 3 bases, and 13 bases separated the two germline ends. In germline, CDR1 is SGHRS, CDR2 YFSETQ. The CDR3 has 15 residues. The CDR3 DNA reads TGCGCCAGCAGCTTGGCATCTACAGGGAGCTACGAGCAGTACTTC. Its protein is CASSLASTGSYEQYF.

This CDR3 reads CSVGAGTTIGEQFF. CDR3 DNA sequence: TGCAGCGTTGGAGCCGGGACTACCATTGGGGAGCAGTTCTTC. This chain links TRBV29-1 with TRBJ2-1; TRBD2 matches 7 bases. V dropped 4 bases and J dropped 10; count of bases not matched to a gene: 13. The CDR3 is 14 amino acids. CDR1 SQVTM and CDR2 ANQGSEA come from the germline V gene.